The sequence of this T cell receptor beta chain was determined in a study of blood T cell repertoires in COVID-19. Per the study methods: Researchers report that nucleated cell counts were estimated from reference gene primer amplification. Using immunoSEQ multiplex PCR, the repertoire was profiled, and TCRdb retains in-frame clones only, with some absent. V and J calls plus clone size are reproduced from that table; the DNA served to infer D and trimming. In the table there are approximately 150,000 clones, 75% to 85% of which are singletons. CDR1 is MNHEY, CDR2 SVGEGT, per germline. This CDR3 has 15 amino acids. V lost 6 bases, J lost 5 bases, and 16 bases lay in between.

Sequenced input: peripheral blood. The chain uses TRBV6-2 or TRBV6-3 and TRBJ2-2, with a weak D call TRBD2 (6 bases). The TCR comes from a woman aged 45-65 years in a cohort sampled during active or convalescent COVID-19. The CDR3 protein is CASSSAGRLTGELFF. DNA for the CDR3: TGTGCCAGCAGCTCGGCGGGACGTCTGACCGGGGAGCTGTTTTTT.